This record concerns one T cell receptor beta chain sequence. As yet, its antigen is unknown. The data were obtained in a study of beta chain features in type 1 diabetes. The investigators reverse transcribed all of the isolated RNA, so they sequenced expressed TCRB transcripts. Libraries were prepared by immunoSEQ multiplex PCR; TCRdb keeps only in-frame clonotypes and omits some of them. This sample carries 500,000 to 650,000 clones, roughly 12% of them seen once, and the ten largest clones take roughly 0.12%. The study's findings and limits: Across all four CD4+ subsets, people with type 1 diabetes showed modestly shorter TCRB CDR3s.

Naive, central memory, regulatory and stem cell-like memory cells within the CD4+ compartment were sorted using CD45RO/CCR7/CD25/CD127/CD95/CD27. The CDR3 covers 14 residues. The V end was cut by 2 bases, the J end by 2 bases, with 9 bases between. Looked up from germline, CDR1 is LGHNA and CDR2 is YNFKEQ. The specimen was naive CD4+ T cells from blood. The chain carries TRBV4-2 and TRBJ1-2; unclear D gene. This TCR was recovered from a man aged 25 to 40 with type 1 diabetes. In DNA, the CDR3 is TGTGCCAGCAGCCAAAGCCGCCGCAACTATGGCTACACCTTC. It translates to CASSQSRRNYGYTF.